The next 23 T cell receptor delta chains were all read from a single sample in a study of gammadelta T cells in human blood. TCRdb reanalyzed the RT-PCR reads using CATT. The profile covers around 420 delta-chain clones, with approximately 40% appearing a single time and 28% taken by the ten largest. Sequenced: Vgamma9Vdelta2 gamma-delta T cells from infant blood. These receptors were obtained from a human donor.

The table lists this clone with a few counts. This is likely an artifact of a read error, given a far larger clone one base away. This sample also contains other DNA sequences that code for the same CDR3. V usage is TRDV2 and J usage is TRDJ2; 12 positions agree with TRDD3. CDR1 is GEAIGNYY and CDR2 is EKD in the germline V gene. The CDR3 contains 16 residues. The CDR3 DNA is TGTGCATGTGACACTCTGGGGGATACGGGGACAGCACAACTCTTCTTT. Its protein product is CACDTLGDTGTAQLFF.

Sample share makes this clone large. Other DNA sequences of this sample code for an identical CDR3. This rearrangement joins TRDV2 to TRDJ3; 8 nucleotides match TRDD3. The V gene's germline CDR1 is GEAIGNYY and CDR2 EKD. The CDR3 length is 19 residues. V trimming: 3 bases; J trimming: 0 bases; junction bases outside the gene matches: 9. The CDR3 here is CACDRTGGPSSWDTRQMFF. The CDR3 nucleotides are TGTGCCTGTGACCGTACTGGGGGGCCGAGCTCCTGGGACACCCGACAGATGTTTTTC.

This clone was found once. A far larger clone differs by one base, so this is likely a read error. The same CDR3 can be traced to other DNA sequences in this sample. The gene calls are TRDV2 and TRDJ1, with TRDD3 matching over 13 bases. The germline gives CDR1 GEAIGNYY, CDR2 EKD. This CDR3 region has 17 residues. The DNA of the CDR3 is TGTGCCTGTGACGTACTGGGGGATACTGGGGGATACGATAAACTCATATTT. Translated: CACDVLGDTGGYDKLIF.

With regard to this clone: A read error is the likely source, as a far larger clone sits one nucleotide away. The rearrangement uses TRDV2 and TRDJ3; 10 nucleotides agree with TRDD3. CDR3 length: 18 amino acids. From germline, CDR1 is GEAIGNYY and CDR2 EKD. CDR3 sequence reads: CAGDPRGIRFWDTRQMFF. The DNA of the CDR3 is TGTGCCGGTGACCCCCGGGGGATACGTTTCTGGGACACCCGACAGATGTTTTTC.

This chain connects TRDV2 to TRDJ3; 10 bases line up with TRDD3. There are 19 residues in the CDR3. V trimming: 3 bases; J trimming: 2 bases; junction bases outside the gene matches: 9. The germline CDR1 and CDR2 sequences are GEAIGNYY and EKD. The CDR3: CACDPILGDPTWDTRQMFF. The CDR3 DNA is TGTGCCTGTGACCCCATACTGGGGGATCCGACCTGGGACACCCGACAGATGTTTTTC.

The chain links TRDV2 to TRDJ3; 9 bases align to TRDD3. The germline gives CDR1 GEAIGNYY, CDR2 EKD. This CDR3 has 21 residues. After removal of 0 bases from V and 0 bases from J, the junction contained 11 bases not matched to a gene. The CDR3 DNA reads as TGTGCCTGTGACACCCTACACCCTACTGGGGGAAGCTCCTGGGACACCCGACAGATGTTTTTC. This translates into CACDTLHPTGGSSWDTRQMFF.

As concerns this clone: A much more abundant neighbour one base away suggests this may be a read error. The rearrangement links TRDV2 to TRDJ1; 8 bases line up with TRDD3. J lost 3 bases, V lost 3 bases, and 14 bases had no gene match. The CDR3 is 17 amino acids. The germline CDR1 and CDR2 sequences are GEAIGNYY and EKD. Here the CDR3 reads CACDPRPWGKYADKLIF. The CDR3 DNA sequence: TGTGCCTGTGACCCCCGCCCCTGGGGGAAGTACGCCGATAAACTCATCTTT.

Comment on this clone: A read error likely explains this, since a far larger clone differs by one base. This sample also contains other DNA sequences that code for the same CDR3. V usage is TRDV2 and J usage is TRDJ2, with 10 nucleotides matching TRDD3. Germline values: CDR1 GEAIGNYY, CDR2 EKD. This CDR3 has 14 residues. After removal of 1 base from V and 5 bases from J, the junction contained 0 bases not matched to a gene. The CDR3 protein is CACDTLGDTAQLFF. The CDR3 bases are TGTGCCTGTGACACACTGGGGGATACAGCACAACTCTTCTTT.

This clone is large (0.1 to 1%) by share. J is TRDJ2 and V is TRDV2; 10 bases are shared with TRDD3. With 1 base clipped from V and 4 bases from J, the junction kept 2 bases outside the gene matches. The CDR3 covers 15 residues. Germline V CDR1 and CDR2: GEAIGNYY, EKD. CDR3 nucleotide sequence: TGTGCCTGTGACACAGTGGGGGATACGACAGCACAACTCTTCTTT. Translating it yields CACDTVGDTTAQLFF.

As for this clone: A far larger clone lies a single base away; this is likely a read error. Other DNA variants within this sample encode the same CDR3. The rearrangement links TRAV38-2/DV8 to TRDJ1; TRDD3 matches at 9 bases. Germline CDR1 is TSESDYY and CDR2 is QEAYKQQN. This CDR3 has 28 amino acids. CDR3 region: CAFMKHPREIFFLRYKRGYAIGADKLIF. DNA for the CDR3: TGTGCTTTCATGAAGCATCCCCGGGAAATCTTTTTCCTACGGTATAAAAGGGGATACGCGATTGGCGCCGATAAACTCATATTT.

Judged by abundance, this clone is large (0.1 to 1%). The V call is TRDV2, the J call TRDJ1, with a weak D call TRDD3 (7 bases). Germline values: CDR1 GEAIGNYY, CDR2 EKD. The length of the CDR3 is 17 residues. V was shortened by 1 base and J by 7 bases, with 24 bases between the two germline ends. This CDR3 is CACDTGPTSGGCRKLIF. CDR3 DNA: TGTGCCTGTGACACGGGTCCTACGTCCGGGGGATGCCGTAAACTCATCTTT.

Turning to this clone: This likely traces to a read error, being one base from a far larger clone. The same CDR3 arises from other DNA sequences in this sample as well. This chain connects TRDV2 to TRDJ2, with TRDD3 identical over 12 bases. Germline values: CDR1 GEAIGNYY, CDR2 EKD. This CDR3 comprises 14 residues. This CDR3 is CACDILGDTAQLFF. CDR3 DNA: TGTGCCTGTGACATACTGGGGGATACAGCACAACTCTTCTTC.

J is TRDJ2 and V is TRDV2, with 9 bases aligning to TRDD3. Germline assignment: CDR1 GEAIGNYY and CDR2 EKD. V shed 4 bases and J 4 bases; nucleotides not matched to a gene: 6. The length of the CDR3 is 15 residues. The DNA for the CDR3 is TGTGCCTGTGAGCTACTGGGGGACCAGACAGCACAACTCTTCTTT. Encoded protein: CACELLGDQTAQLFF.

About this clone itself: A far larger clone is off by one base, so a read error is likely. The chain recombines TRDV2 with TRDJ1; tentatively, D is TRDD3 (6 bases). The V gene lost 3 bases and the J gene lost 6 bases, with 25 bases spanning the gap. The CDR3 is 17 amino acids. Per germline, CDR1 GEAIGNYY and CDR2 EKD. DNA of the CDR3: TGTGCCTGTGACCCAATATCCCGGGGGAGACGGGGGAATAAACTCATCTTT. Encoded protein: CACDPISRGRRGNKLIF.

Of note for this clone: A much more abundant neighbour one base away suggests this may be a read error. V gene TRDV2 combines with J gene TRDJ3; 11 nucleotides match TRDD3. The CDR3 is made up of 19 amino acids. Germline-derived CDR1 and CDR2 are GEAIGNYY and EKD. The DNA for the CDR3 is TGTGCCTTTGACACCGGTACTGGGGGATACTCCTGGGACACCCGACAGATGTTTTTC. It yields the protein CAFDTGTGGYSWDTRQMFF.

Comments on this clone: Only one base separates this from a far larger clonotype, so it likely reflects a read error. V gene TRDV2 combines with J gene TRDJ1, with D perhaps matching TRDD3 (6 bases). V lost 0 bases to trimming and J lost 3 bases, with 13 bases between them. From germline, CDR1 is GEAIGNYY and CDR2 EKD. The CDR3 is made up of 15 amino acids. In DNA, the CDR3 is TGTGCCTGTGACACCTGGGGGGCCTCAGCCGATAAACTCATCTTT. This codes for CACDTWGASADKLIF.

Comments on this clone: This sequence is one base from a far larger clone and is likely a read error. The chain uses TRDV2 and TRDJ3; 9 nucleotides line up with TRDD3. Germline V gene data show CDR1 as GEAIGNYY and CDR2 as EKD. The junction had 17 bases not matched to a gene; V was cut back by 3 bases and J by 0 bases. The CDR3 runs to 22 residues. CDR3 nucleotides: TGTGCCTGTGACCCGGTCCTGGGCTGGGGGATTGGGAGCTCCTGGGACACCCGACAGATGTTTTTC. Protein: CACDPVLGWGIGSSWDTRQMFF.

Concerning this clone: A much larger clone differs by one base, so this may be a read error. The chain carries TRDV2 and TRDJ1; TRDD3 is a possible D gene (5 bases). CDR3 length: 19 residues. Germline lookup yields CDR1 GEAIGNYY and CDR2 EKD. The CDR3 loop is CASDGLNLRGGPYTDKLIF. For the CDR3, the DNA is TGTGCCAGTGACGGCCTTAACCTCCGGGGGGGCCCGTACACCGATAAACTCATCTTT.

By share, this clone counts as large. The genes are TRDV2 and TRDJ3; TRDD3 matches at 7 bases. The V and J ends lost 0 bases and 0 bases, in that order; junction bases with no gene match: 7. The germline CDR1 and CDR2 sequences are GEAIGNYY and EKD. The CDR3 is made up of 19 amino acids. The CDR3 spells CACDTWWGRPSWDTRQMFF. The CDR3, as DNA: TGTGCCTGTGACACCTGGTGGGGGAGACCCTCCTGGGACACCCGACAGATGTTTTTC.

This clone was found a few times. This may be a read error, as it is one base from a much larger clone. This chain connects TRAV38-2/DV8 to TRDJ1, with 9 bases lining up with TRDD3. The CDR3 runs to 28 residues. V lost 9 bases to trimming and J lost 3 bases; unmatched junction nucleotides: 51. From germline, CDR1 is TSESDYY and CDR2 QEAYKQQN. CDR3: CAFMKHPREIFFLRYKRGYASGADKLIF. In DNA form, the CDR3 reads TGTGCTTTCATGAAGCATCCCCGGGAAATCTTTTTCCTACGGTATAAAAGGGGATACGCGAGTGGCGCCGATAAACTCATCTTT.

With regard to this clone: This may arise from a read error, as a much more abundant clone is one base away. V and J are TRDV2 and TRDJ3; 11 bases match TRDD3. CDR1 and CDR2 (germline): GEAIGNYY, EKD. The CDR3 contains 19 residues. The CDR3 loop is CACYTVGDTRSWDTRQMFF. In DNA form, the CDR3 reads TGTGCCTGTTACACCGTGGGGGATACGCGCTCCTGGGACACCCGACAGATGTTTTTC.

In this sample, this clone turned up a few times. The V call is TRDV2, the J call TRDJ3; 8 bases line up with TRDD3. This CDR3 region has 19 residues. Losses at the gene ends were 4 bases for V and 0 bases for J; bases not matched to a gene: 10. Germline V gene lookup returns CDR1 GEAIGNYY and CDR2 EKD. CDR3 region: CACEQVLGVSSWDTRQMFF. The CDR3 DNA sequence: TGTGCCTGTGAACAAGTACTGGGGGTGAGCTCCTGGGACACCCGACAGATGTTTTTC.

In regard to this clone: This likely traces to a read error, being one base from a far larger clone. The chain employs TRDV2 and TRDJ3; a possible D gene is TRDD3 (6 bases). Germline V gene sequence: CDR1 GEAIGNYY, CDR2 EKD. The CDR3 totals 17 residues. The CDR3 here is CACDTVLGSWDTRKMFF. The CDR3 DNA follows: TGTGCCTGTGACACCGTACTGGGCTCCTGGGACACCCGAAAGATGTTTTTC.